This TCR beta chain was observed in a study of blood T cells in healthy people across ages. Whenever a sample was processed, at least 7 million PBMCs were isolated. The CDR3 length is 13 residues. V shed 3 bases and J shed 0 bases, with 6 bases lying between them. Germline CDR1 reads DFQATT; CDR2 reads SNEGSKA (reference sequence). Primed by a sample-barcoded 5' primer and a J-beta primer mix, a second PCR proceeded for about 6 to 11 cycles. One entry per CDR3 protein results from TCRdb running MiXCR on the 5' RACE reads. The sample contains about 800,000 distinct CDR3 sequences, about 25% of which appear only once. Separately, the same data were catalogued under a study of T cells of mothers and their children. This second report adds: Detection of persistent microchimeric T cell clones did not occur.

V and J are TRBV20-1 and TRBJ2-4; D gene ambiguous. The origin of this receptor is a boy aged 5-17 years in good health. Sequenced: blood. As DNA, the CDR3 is TGCAGTGCTAGGGACGTAGCCAAAAACATTCAGTACTTC. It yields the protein CSARDVAKNIQYF.